This TCR beta chain was found in a study of blood T cell repertoires in COVID-19. Assay used: immunoSEQ multiplex PCR; TCRdb lists only in-frame clones, some missing. The sample contains about 440,000 clones, roughly 88% of which appear only once. Germline V CDR1 and CDR2: GTSNPN, SVGIG (reference sequence). CDR3 length equals 11 residues. Between the trimmed V and J ends, which lost 6 bases and 0 bases, there was a span of 3 bases. The genes are TRBV30 and TRBJ1-3; D is ambiguous. Sequencing used peripheral blood. The receptor was isolated from a woman between 50 and 59 years old with COVID-19, enrolled during active disease. In DNA, the CDR3 is TGTGCCTGCTCCTCTGGAAACACCATATATTTT. Translated: CACSSGNTIYF. Full variable domain (rest looked up from reference TRBV30 and TRBJ1-3): SQTIHQWPATLVQPVGSPLSLECTVEGTSNPNLYWYRQAAGRGLQLLFYSVGIGQISSEVPQNLSASRPQDRQFILSSKKLLLSDSGFYLCACSSGNTIYFGEGSWLTVV.